The T cell receptor beta chain described here comes from a study of human T cells and chemical hapten exposure. TCRdb processed the RACE reads anew with MiXCR; each CDR3 protein has one entry. This table has more than 85,000 distinct CDR3 sequences, 8.5% appearing once. V shed 5 bases, J shed 7 bases, and the junction held 4 bases outside the gene matches. Germline CDR1 reads KGHSH; CDR2 reads LQKENI. The CDR3 extends over 12 amino acids. This clonotype occurred many times. Time point defined: pre-sensitization, week 0. Sample treatment: therapeutic diphenylcyclopropenone sensitization with weekly scalp DPC. The starting material, unfractionated whole blood, was used for total RNA extraction.

This receptor was identified in a man aged 40-55 years with alopecia areata. Some clones in this sample may be carry-over from other donors' samples. Sequenced here: whole blood, sampled in connection with sensitization to the hapten diphenylcyclopropenone (DPC). The chain joins TRBV18 to TRBJ1-1; 7 bases line up with TRBD1. This chain's CDR3 is CASSAGDSEAFF. For the CDR3, the DNA is TGTGCCAGCTCAGCCGGGGACAGTGAAGCTTTCTTT.